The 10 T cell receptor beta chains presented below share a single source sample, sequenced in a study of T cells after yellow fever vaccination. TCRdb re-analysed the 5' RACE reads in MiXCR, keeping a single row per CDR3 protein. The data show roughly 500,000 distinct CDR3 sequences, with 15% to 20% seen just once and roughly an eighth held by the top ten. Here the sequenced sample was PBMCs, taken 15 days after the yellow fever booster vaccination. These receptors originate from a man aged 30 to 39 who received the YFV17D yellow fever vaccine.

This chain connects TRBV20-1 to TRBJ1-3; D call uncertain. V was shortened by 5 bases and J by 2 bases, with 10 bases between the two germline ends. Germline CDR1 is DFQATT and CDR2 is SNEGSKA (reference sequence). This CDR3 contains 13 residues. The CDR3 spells CSAFRNAGNTIYF. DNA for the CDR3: TGCAGTGCTTTCCGGAATGCTGGAAACACCATATATTTT.

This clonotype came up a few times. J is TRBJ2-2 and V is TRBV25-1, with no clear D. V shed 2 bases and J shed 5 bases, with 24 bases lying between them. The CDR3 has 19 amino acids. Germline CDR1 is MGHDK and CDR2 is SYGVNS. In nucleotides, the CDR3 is TGTGCCAGCAGTGAAGAAGCAGCCATCCTGGAAGTGGGTACCGGGGAGCTGTTTTTT. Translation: CASSEEAAILEVGTGELFF.

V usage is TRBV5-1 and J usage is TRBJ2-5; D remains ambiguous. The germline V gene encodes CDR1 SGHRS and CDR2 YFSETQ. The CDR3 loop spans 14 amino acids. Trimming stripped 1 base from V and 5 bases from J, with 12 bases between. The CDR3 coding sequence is TGCGCCAGCAGCTTGACATCGAGCTTGGAGACCCAGTACTTC. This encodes CASSLTSSLETQYF.

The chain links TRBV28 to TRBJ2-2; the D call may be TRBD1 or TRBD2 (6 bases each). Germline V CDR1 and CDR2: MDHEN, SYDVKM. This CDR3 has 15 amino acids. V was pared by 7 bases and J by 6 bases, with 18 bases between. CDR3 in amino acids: CASTLAAGGSGELFF. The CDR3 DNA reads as TGTGCCAGCACCTTGGCCGCCGGGGGCTCCGGGGAGCTGTTTTTT.

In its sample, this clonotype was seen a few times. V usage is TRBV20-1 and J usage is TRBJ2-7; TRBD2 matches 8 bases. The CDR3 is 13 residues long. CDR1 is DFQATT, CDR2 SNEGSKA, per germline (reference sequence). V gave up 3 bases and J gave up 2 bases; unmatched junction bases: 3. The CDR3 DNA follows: TGCAGTGCTAGTAGCGGGACAACCTACGAGCAGTACTTC. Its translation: CSASSGTTYEQYF.

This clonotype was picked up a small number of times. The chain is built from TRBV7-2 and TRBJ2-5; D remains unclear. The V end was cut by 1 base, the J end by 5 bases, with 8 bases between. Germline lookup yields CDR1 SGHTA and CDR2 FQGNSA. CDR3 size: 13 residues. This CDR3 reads CASSLVSSETQYF. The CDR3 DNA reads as TGTGCCAGCAGCTTAGTTAGCTCGGAGACCCAGTACTTC.

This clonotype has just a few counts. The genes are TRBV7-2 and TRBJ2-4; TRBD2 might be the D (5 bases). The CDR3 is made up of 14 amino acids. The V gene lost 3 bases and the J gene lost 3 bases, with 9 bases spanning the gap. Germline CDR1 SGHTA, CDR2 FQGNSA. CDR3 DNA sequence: TGTGCCAGCAGCTTCGGAGGTAGCAAAAACATTCAGTACTTC. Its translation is CASSFGGSKNIQYF.

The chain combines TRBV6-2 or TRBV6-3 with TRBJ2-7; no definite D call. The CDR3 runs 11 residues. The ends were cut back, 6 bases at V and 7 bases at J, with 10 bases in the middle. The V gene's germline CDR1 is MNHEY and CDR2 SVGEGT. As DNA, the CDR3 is TGTGCCAGCAGAACCTCGAGTGAGCAGTACTTC. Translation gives CASRTSSEQYF.

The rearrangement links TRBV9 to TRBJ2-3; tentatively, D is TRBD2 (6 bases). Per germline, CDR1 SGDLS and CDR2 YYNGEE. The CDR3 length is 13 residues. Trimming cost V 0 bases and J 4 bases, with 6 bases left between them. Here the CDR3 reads CASSVVAADTQYF. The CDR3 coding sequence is TGTGCCAGCAGCGTAGTAGCGGCAGATACGCAGTATTTT.

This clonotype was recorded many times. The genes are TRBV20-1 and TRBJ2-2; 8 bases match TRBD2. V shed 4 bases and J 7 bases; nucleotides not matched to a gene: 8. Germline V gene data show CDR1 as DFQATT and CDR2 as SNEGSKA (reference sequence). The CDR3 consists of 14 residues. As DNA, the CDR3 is TGCAGTGCTATTAGCGGGACTATCCACGGGGAGCTGTTTTTT. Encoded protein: CSAISGTIHGELFF.